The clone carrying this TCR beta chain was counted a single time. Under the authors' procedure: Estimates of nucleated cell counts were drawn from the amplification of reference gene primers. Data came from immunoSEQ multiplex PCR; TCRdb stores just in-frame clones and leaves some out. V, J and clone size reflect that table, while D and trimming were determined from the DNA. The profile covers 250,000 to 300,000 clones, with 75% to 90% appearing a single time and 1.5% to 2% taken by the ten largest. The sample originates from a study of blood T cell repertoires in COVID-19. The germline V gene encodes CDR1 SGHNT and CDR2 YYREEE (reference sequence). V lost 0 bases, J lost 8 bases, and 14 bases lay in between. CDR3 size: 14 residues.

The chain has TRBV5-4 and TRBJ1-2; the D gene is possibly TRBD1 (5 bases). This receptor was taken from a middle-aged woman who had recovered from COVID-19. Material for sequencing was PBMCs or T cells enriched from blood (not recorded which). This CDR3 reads CASSLVLGAQGYTF. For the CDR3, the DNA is TGTGCCAGCAGCTTGGTCTTAGGGGCTCAGGGCTACACCTTC. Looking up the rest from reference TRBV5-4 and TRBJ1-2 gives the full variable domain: ETGVTQSPTHLIKTRGQQVTLRCSSQSGHNTVSWYQQALGQGPQFIFQYYREEENGRGNFPPRFSGLQFPNYSSELNVNALELDDSALYLCASSLVLGAQGYTFGSGTRLTVV.